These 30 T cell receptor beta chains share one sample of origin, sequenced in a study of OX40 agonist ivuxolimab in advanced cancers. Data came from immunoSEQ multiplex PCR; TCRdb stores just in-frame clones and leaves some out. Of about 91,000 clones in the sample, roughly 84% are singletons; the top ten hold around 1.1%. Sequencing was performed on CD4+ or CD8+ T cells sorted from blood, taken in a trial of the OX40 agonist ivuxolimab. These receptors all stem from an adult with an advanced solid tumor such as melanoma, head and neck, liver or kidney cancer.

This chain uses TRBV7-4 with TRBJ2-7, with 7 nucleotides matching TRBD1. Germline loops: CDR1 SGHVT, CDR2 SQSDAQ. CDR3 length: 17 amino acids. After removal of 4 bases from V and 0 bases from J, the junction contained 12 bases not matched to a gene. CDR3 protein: CASSSTYRQGHSYEQYV. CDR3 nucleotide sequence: TGTGCCAGCAGCTCGACCTATAGACAGGGACACTCCTACGAGCAGTACGTC.

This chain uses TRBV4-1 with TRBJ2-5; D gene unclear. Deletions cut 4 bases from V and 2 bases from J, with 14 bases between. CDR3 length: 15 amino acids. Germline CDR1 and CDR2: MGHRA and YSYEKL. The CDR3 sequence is CASSRGSTDQETQYF. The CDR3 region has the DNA TGCGCCAGCAGCCGAGGAAGTACGGATCAAGAGACCCAGTACTTC.

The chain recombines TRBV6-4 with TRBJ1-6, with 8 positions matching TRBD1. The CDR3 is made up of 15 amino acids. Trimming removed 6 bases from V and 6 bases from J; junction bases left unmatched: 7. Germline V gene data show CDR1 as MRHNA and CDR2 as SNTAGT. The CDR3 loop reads CASRDRAGGNSPLHF. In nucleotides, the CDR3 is TGTGCCAGCAGGGACAGGGCAGGAGGTAATTCACCCCTCCACTTT.

DNA of the CDR3: TGCGCCAGCAGCCAAGATTGGCAAAACATTCAGTACTTC. This translates into CASSQDWQNIQYF. This rearrangement joins TRBV4-3 to TRBJ2-4; D is undetermined. V was trimmed by 0 bases and J by 5 bases, leaving 5 bases between them. The CDR3 has 13 amino acids. CDR1 and CDR2 (germline): LGHNA, YSLEER.

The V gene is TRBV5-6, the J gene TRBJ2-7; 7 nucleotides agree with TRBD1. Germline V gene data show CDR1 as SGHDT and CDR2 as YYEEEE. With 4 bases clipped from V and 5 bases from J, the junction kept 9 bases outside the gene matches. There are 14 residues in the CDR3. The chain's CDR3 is CASSPTGREDEQYF. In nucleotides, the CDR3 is TGTGCCAGCAGCCCGACAGGGCGTGAGGACGAGCAGTACTTC.

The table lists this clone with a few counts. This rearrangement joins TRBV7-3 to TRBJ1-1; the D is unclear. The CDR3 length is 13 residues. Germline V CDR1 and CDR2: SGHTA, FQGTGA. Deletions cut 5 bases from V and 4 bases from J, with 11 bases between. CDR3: CASSPLRGTEAFF. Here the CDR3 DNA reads TGTGCCAGCAGCCCTCTGCGGGGCACTGAAGCTTTCTTT.

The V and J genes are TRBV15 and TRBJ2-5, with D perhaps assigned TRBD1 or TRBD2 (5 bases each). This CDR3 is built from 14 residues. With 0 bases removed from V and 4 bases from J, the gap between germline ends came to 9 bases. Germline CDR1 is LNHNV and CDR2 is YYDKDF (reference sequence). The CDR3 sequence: CATSRDPGRETQYF. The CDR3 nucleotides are TGTGCCACCAGCAGAGATCCAGGGAGAGAGACCCAGTACTTC.

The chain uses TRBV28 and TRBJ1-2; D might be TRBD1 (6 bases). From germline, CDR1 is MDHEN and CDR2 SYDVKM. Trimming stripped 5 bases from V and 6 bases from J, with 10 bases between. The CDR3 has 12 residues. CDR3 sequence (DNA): TGTGCCAGCAGTAGACAGGACGATGGCTACACCTTC. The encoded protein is CASSRQDDGYTF.

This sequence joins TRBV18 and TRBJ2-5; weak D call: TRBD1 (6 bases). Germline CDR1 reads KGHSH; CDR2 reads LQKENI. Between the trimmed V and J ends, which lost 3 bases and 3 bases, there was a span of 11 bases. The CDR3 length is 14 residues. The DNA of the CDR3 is TGTGCCAGCTCACCTCAGAACAGGGAAGAGACCCAGTACTTC. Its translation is CASSPQNREETQYF.

CDR3 region: CASSLGGGSTNEKLFF. The CDR3 DNA follows: TGTGCCAGCAGTCTGGGAGGGGGATCAACTAATGAAAAACTGTTTTTT. This chain joins TRBV5-4 and TRBJ1-4, with TRBD1 as a possible D gene (6 bases). CDR1 is SGHNT, CDR2 YYREEE, per germline (reference sequence). V was shortened by 5 bases and J by 0 bases, with 14 bases between the two germline ends. The CDR3 extends over 16 amino acids.

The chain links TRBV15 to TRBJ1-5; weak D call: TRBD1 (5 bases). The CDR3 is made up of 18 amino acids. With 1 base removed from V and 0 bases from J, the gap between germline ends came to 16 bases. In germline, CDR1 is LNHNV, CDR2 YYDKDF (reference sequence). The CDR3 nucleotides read TGTGCCACCAGCAGAGGAGGGGCTGGAAGTTTTAGCAATCAGCCCCAGCATTTT. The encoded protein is CATSRGGAGSFSNQPQHF.

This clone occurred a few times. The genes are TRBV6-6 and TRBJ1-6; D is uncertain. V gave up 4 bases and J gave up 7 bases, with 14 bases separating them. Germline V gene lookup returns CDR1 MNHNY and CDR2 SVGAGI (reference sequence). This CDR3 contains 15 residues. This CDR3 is CASSWSNIGNSPLHF. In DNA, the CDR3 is TGTGCCAGCAGTTGGTCGAATATCGGGAATTCACCCCTCCACTTT.

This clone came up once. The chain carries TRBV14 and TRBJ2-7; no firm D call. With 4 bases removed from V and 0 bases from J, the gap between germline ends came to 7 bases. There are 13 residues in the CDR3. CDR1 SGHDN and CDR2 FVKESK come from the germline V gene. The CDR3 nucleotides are TGTGCCAGCAGCCTGTGGTCCTCCTACGAGCAGTACGTC. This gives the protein CASSLWSSYEQYV.

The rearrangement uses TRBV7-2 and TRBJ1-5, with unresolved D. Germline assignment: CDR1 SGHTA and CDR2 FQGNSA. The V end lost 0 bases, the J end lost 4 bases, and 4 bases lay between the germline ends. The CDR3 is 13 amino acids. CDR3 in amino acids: CASSLASNQPQHF. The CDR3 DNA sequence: TGTGCCAGCAGCTTAGCGAGTAATCAGCCCCAGCATTTT.

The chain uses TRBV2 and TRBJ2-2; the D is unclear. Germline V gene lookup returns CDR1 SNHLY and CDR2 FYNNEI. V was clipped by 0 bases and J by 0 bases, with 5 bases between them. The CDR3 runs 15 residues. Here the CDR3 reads CASSEARSNTGELFF. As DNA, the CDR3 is TGTGCCAGCAGTGAAGCTAGGTCGAACACCGGGGAGCTGTTTTTT.

The CDR3 nucleotides are TGCAGCGTTGGTCTTGGGTCTAGCACAGATACGCAGTATTTT. Amino acids: CSVGLGSSTDTQYF. This chain joins TRBV29-1 and TRBJ2-3; D is ambiguous. Trimming pared 4 bases from V and 0 bases from J, leaving 11 bases between. The CDR3 is 14 amino acids. The V gene's germline CDR1 is SQVTM and CDR2 ANQGSEA.

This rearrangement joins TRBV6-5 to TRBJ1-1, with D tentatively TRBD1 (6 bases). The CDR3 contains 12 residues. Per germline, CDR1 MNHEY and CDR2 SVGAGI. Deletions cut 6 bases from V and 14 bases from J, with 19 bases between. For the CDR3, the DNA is TGTGCCAGCAGCCGCCCGGGGGCCACGGCATTCTTT. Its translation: CASSRPGATAFF.

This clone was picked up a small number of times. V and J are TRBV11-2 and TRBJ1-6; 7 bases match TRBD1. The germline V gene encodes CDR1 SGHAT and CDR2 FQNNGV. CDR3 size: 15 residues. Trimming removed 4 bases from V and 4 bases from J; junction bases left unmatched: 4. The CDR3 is CASSSPGQYNSPLHF. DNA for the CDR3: TGTGCCAGCAGCTCCCCGGGACAGTATAATTCACCCCTCCACTTT.

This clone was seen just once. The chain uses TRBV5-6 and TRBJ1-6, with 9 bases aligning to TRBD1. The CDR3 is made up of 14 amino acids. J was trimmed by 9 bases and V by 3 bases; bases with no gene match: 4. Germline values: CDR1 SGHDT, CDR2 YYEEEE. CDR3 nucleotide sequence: TGTGCCAGCAGCTACCGGGACAGGGCTTCACCCCTCCACTTT. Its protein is CASSYRDRASPLHF.

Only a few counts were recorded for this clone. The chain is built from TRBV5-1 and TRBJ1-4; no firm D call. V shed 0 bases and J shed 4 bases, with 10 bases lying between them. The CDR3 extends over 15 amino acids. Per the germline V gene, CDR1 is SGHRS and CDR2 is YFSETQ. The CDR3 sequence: CASSLDGDLNEKLFF. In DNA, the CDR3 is TGCGCCAGCAGCTTGGATGGGGATCTTAATGAAAAACTGTTTTTT. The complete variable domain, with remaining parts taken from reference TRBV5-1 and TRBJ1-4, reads KAGVTQTPRYLIKTRGQQVTLSCSPISGHRSVSWYQQTPGQGLQFLFEYFSETQRNKGNFPGRFSGRQFSNSRSEMNVSTLELGDSALYLCASSLDGDLNEKLFFGSGTQLSVL.

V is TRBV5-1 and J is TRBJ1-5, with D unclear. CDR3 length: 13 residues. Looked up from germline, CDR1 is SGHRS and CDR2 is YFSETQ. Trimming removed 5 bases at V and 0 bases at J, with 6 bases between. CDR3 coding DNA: TGCGCCAGCAGAGTGGATAGCAATCAGCCCCAGCATTTT. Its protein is CASRVDSNQPQHF.

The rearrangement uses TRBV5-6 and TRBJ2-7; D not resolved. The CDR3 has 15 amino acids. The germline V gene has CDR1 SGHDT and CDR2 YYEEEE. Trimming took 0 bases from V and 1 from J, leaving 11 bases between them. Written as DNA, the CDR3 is TGTGCCAGCAGCTTGGGGCAGATTTTATCCTACGAGCAGTACTTC. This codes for CASSLGQILSYEQYF. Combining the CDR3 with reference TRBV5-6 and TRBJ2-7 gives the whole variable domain DAGVTQSPTHLIKTRGQQVTLRCSPKSGHDTVSWYQQALGQGPQFIFQYYEEEERQRGNFPDRFSGHQFPNYSSELNVNALLLGDSALYLCASSLGQILSYEQYFGPGTRLTVT.

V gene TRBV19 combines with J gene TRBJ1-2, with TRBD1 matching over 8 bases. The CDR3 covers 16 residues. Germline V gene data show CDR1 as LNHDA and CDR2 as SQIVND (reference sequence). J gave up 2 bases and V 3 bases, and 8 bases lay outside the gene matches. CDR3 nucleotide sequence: TGTGCCAGTAGTATCCCTGGACAGGGCACCAACTATGGCTACACCTTC. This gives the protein CASSIPGQGTNYGYTF.

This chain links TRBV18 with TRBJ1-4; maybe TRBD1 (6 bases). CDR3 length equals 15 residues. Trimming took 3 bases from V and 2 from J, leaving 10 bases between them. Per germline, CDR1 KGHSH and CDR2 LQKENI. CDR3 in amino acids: CASSPDRSTNEKLFF. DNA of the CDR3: TGTGCCAGCTCACCGGACAGATCGACTAATGAAAAACTGTTTTTT. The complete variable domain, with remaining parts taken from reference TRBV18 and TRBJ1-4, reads NAGVMQNPRHLVRRRGQEARLRCSPMKGHSHVYWYRQLPEEGLKFMVYLQKENIIDESGMPKERFSAEFPKEGPSILRIQQVVRGDSAAYFCASSPDRSTNEKLFFGSGTQLSVL.

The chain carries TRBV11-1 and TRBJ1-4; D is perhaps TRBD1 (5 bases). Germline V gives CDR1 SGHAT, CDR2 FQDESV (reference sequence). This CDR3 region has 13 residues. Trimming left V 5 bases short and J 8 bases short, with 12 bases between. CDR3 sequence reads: CASSPGLGEKLFF. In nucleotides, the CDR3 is TGTGCCAGCAGCCCGGGACTTGGCGAAAAACTGTTTTTT.

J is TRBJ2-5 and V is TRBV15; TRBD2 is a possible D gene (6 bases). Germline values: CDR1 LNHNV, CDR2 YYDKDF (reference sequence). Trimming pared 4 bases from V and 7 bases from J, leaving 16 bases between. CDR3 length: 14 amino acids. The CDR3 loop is CATSTSGVLGTQYF. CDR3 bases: TGTGCCACCAGCACCTCGGGGGTGCTAGGGACCCAGTACTTC.

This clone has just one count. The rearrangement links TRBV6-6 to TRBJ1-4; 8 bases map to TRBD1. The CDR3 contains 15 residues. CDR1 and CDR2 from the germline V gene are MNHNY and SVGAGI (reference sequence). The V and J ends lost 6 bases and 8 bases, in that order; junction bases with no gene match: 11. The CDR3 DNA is TGTGCCAGCAGAACCCAGGGGGCAGGGGGCGAAAAACTGTTTTTT. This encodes CASRTQGAGGEKLFF.

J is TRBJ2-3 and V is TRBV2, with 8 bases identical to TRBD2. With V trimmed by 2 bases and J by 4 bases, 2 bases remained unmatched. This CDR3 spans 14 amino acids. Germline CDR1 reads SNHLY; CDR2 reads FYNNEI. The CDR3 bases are TGTGCCAGCAGTGAAAAGCGGGGGCCAGATACGCAGTATTTT. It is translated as CASSEKRGPDTQYF.

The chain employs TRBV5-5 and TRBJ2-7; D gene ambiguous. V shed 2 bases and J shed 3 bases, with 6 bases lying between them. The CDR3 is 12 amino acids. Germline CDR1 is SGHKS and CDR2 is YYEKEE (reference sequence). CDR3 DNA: TGTGCCAGCAGCTTTAACCTCTACGAGCAGTACTTC. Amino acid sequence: CASSFNLYEQYF.

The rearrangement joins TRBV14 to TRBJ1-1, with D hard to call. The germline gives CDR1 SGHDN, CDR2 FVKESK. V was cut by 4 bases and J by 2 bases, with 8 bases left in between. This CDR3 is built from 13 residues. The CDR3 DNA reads TGTGCCAGCAGCCCCCGGGTTAACACTGAAGCTTTCTTT. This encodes CASSPRVNTEAFF.